Presented here are 7 T cell receptor beta chains from one specimen sequenced in a study of radiation and T cells in renal cell carcinoma. Time point described: baseline pretreatment blood. Treatment given: 15 Gy SBRT to primary tumor, nephrectomy 4 weeks later. Sequencing used immunoSEQ multiplex PCR; TCRdb keeps in-frame clones, though not all of them. The repertoire holds approximately 22,000 clones, approximately 80% seen once, with roughly 39% in the top ten. The sequenced sample was blood, obtained from a patient whose treatment included radiotherapy and nephrectomy. These receptor sequences come from a man between 60 and 70 years old with renal cell carcinoma.

The chain links TRBV28 to TRBJ1-5, with D hard to call. CDR3 length equals 14 residues. Germline lookup yields CDR1 MDHEN and CDR2 SYDVKM. V lost 4 bases, J lost 1 base, and 8 bases lay in between. The CDR3 sequence is CASSWAASNQPQHF. CDR3 coding DNA: TGTGCCAGCAGTTGGGCGGCCAGCAATCAGCCCCAGCATTTT.

The table lists this clone with a few counts. V and J are TRBV20-1 and TRBJ2-7; no clear D. V was shortened by 5 bases and J by 7 bases, with 12 bases between the two germline ends. In germline, CDR1 is DFQATT, CDR2 SNEGSKA (reference sequence). This CDR3 contains 11 residues. The CDR3 DNA reads as TGCAGTGCTCCTGGTCCGCAGGAGCAGTACTTC. It encodes CSAPGPQEQYF.

A single count supports this clone. The rearrangement links TRBV19 to TRBJ2-7; the D is unclear. The germline V gene has CDR1 LNHDA and CDR2 SQIVND (reference sequence). The CDR3 runs 14 residues. V dropped 5 bases and J dropped 4 bases, with 15 bases sitting between them. The CDR3 bases are TGTGCCAGTAGTGGCAGCCCGGGCGGTTACGAGCAGTACTTC. As protein: CASSGSPGGYEQYF. Drawing the rest from reference TRBV19 and TRBJ2-7, the complete variable domain is DGGITQSPKYLFRKEGQNVTLSCEQNLNHDAMYWYRQDPGQGLRLIYYSQIVNDFQKGDIAEGYSVSREKKESFPLTVTSAQKNPTAFYLCASSGSPGGYEQYFGPGTRLTVT.

This clone is medium-sized (0.01 to 0.1%) within its sample. The chain recombines TRBV13 with TRBJ2-3, with D perhaps given as TRBD1 or TRBD2 (5 bases each). V lost 3 bases and J lost 3, with 16 bases in between. The CDR3 has 16 residues. Germline values: CDR1 PRHDT, CDR2 FYEKMQ (reference sequence). CDR3 region: CASSLISSWGTDTQYF. In nucleotides, the CDR3 is TGTGCCAGCAGCTTGATCTCTAGCTGGGGGACAGATACGCAGTATTTT.

In its sample, this clone was seen a few times. The chain joins TRBV5-4 to TRBJ1-2, with 8 bases matching TRBD1. The CDR3 consists of 14 residues. J gave up 7 bases and V 4 bases, and 9 bases lay outside the gene matches. Germline values: CDR1 SGHNT, CDR2 YYREEE (reference sequence). The CDR3 loop reads CASSTLGQGGGYTF. The CDR3 coding sequence is TGTGCCAGCAGCACCCTCGGACAGGGCGGTGGCTACACCTTC. Using reference TRBV5-4 and TRBJ1-2 for the parts outside the CDR3, the full variable domain is ETGVTQSPTHLIKTRGQQVTLRCSSQSGHNTVSWYQQALGQGPQFIFQYYREEENGRGNFPPRFSGLQFPNYSSELNVNALELDDSALYLCASSTLGQGGGYTFGSGTRLTVV.

The V call is TRBV19, the J call TRBJ1-1; D call uncertain. The CDR3 spans 13 residues. V shed 0 bases and J shed 5 bases, with 7 bases lying between them. CDR1 and CDR2 from the germline V gene are LNHDA and SQIVND (reference sequence). The DNA for the CDR3 is TGTGCCAGTAGTATAGACGTCCGGACTGAAGCTTTCTTT. Protein product: CASSIDVRTEAFF.

The CDR3 region is CASTQDYGPYNEQFF. The CDR3 region has the DNA TGTGCCAGCACCCAGGACTATGGTCCCTACAATGAGCAGTTCTTC. This rearrangement joins TRBV13 to TRBJ2-1; weak D call: TRBD2 (6 bases). The CDR3 has 15 residues. The germline V and J ends were trimmed by 7 bases and 2 bases, with 15 bases remaining between them. CDR1 and CDR2 from the germline V gene are PRHDT and FYEKMQ (reference sequence).